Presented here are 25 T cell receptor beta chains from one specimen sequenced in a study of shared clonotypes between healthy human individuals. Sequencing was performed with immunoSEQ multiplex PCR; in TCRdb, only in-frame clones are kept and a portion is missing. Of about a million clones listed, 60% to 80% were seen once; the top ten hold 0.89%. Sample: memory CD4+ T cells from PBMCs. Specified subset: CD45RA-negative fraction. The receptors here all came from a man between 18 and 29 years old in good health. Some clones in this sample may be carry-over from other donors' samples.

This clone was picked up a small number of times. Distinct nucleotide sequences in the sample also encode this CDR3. As DNA, the CDR3 is TGTGCCAGCAGTTTTGGTGGGATACAGACCCAGTACTTC. It translates to CASSFGGIQTQYF. The chain carries TRBV28 and TRBJ2-5, with D unresolved. This CDR3 contains 13 residues. Germline lookup yields CDR1 MDHEN and CDR2 SYDVKM. V lost 3 bases, J lost 6 bases, and 11 bases lay in between.

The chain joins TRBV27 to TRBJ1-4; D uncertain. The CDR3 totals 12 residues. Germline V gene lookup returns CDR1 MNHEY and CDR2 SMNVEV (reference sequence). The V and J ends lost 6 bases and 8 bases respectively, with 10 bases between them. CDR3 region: CASSLFEEKLFF. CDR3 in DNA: TGTGCCAGCAGCCTTTTCGAGGAAAAACTGTTTTTT.

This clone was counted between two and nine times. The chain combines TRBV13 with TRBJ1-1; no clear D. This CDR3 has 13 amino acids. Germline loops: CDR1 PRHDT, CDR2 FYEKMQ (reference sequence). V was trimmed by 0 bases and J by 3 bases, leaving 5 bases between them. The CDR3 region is CASSLGYHTEAFF. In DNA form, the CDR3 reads TGTGCCAGCAGCTTAGGTTACCACACTGAAGCTTTCTTT.

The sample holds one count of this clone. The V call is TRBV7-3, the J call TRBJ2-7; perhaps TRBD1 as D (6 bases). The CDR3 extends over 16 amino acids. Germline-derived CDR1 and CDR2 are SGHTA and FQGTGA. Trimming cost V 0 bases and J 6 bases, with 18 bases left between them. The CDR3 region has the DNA TGTGCCAGCAGCTTAACTCCGGGACATCGCGACGGCGAGCAGTACTTC. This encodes CASSLTPGHRDGEQYF.

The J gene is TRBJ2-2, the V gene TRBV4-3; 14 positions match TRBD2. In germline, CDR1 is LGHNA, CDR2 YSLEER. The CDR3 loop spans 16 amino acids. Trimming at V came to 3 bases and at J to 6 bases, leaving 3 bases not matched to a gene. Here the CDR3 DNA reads TGCGCCAGCAGCCATGGACTAGCGGGAGGTCCCGGGGAGCTGTTTTTT. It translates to CASSHGLAGGPGELFF.

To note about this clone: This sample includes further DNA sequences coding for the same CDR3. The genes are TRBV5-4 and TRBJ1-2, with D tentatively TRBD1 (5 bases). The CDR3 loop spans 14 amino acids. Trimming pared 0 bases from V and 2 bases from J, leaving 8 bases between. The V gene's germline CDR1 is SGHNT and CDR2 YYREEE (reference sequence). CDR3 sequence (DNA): TGTGCCAGCAGCTTGGGTCAGGGAAACTATGGCTACACCTTC. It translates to CASSLGQGNYGYTF.

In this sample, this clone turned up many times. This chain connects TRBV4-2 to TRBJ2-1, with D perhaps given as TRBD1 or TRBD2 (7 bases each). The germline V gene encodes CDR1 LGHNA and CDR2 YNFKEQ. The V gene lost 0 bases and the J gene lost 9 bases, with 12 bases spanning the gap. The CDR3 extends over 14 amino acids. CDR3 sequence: CASSQDGGDSEQFF. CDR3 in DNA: TGTGCCAGCAGCCAAGATGGGGGGGACAGTGAGCAGTTCTTC.

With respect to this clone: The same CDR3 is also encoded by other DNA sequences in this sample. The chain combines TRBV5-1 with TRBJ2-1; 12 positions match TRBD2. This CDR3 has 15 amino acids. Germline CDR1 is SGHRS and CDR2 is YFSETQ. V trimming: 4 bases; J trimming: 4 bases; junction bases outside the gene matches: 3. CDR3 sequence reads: CASSATSGRYNEQFF. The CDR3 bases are TGCGCCAGCAGCGCAACTAGCGGGAGGTACAATGAGCAGTTCTTC. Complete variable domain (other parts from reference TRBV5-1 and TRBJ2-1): KAGVTQTPRYLIKTRGQQVTLSCSPISGHRSVSWYQQTPGQGLQFLFEYFSETQRNKGNFPGRFSGRQFSNSRSEMNVSTLELGDSALYLCASSATSGRYNEQFFGPGTRLTVL.

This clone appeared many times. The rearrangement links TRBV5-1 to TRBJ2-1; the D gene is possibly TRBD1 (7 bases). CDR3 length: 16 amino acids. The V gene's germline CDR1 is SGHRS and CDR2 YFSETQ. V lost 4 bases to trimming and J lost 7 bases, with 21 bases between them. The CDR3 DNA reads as TGCGCCAGCAGCCCAAATACGCAGGGGGGCGGGAATGAGCAGTTCTTC. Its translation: CASSPNTQGGGNEQFF.

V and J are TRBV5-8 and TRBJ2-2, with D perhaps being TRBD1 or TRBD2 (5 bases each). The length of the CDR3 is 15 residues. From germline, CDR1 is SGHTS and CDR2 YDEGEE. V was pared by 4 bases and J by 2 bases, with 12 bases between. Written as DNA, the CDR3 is TGTGCCAGCAGCCGCCAGGGAGTTAACACCGGGGAGCTGTTTTTT. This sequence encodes CASSRQGVNTGELFF.

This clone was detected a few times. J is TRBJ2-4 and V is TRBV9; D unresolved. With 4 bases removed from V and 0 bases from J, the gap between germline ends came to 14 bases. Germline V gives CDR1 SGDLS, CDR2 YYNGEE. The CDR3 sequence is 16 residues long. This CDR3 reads CASSPRKPLAKNIQYF. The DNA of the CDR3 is TGTGCCAGCAGCCCCCGCAAACCGCTAGCCAAAAACATTCAGTACTTC.

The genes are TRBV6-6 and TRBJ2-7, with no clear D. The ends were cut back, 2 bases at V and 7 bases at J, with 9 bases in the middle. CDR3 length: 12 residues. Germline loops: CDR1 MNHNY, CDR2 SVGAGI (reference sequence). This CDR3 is CASSYQGKEQYF. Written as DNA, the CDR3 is TGTGCCAGCAGTTACCAAGGGAAGGAGCAGTACTTC.

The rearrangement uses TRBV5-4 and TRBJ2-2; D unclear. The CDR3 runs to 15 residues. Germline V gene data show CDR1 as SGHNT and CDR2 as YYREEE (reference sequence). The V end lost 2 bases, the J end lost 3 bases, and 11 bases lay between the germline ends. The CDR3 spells CASSFDSPHTGELFF. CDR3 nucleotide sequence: TGTGCCAGCAGCTTCGACTCGCCCCACACCGGGGAGCTGTTTTTT.

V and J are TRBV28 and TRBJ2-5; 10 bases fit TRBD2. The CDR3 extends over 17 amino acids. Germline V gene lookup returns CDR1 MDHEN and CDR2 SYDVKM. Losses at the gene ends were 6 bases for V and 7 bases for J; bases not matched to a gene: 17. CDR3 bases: TGTGCCAGCAGCTCCCGGCCTAGCGGGAGAGGACGGGGGACCCAGTACTTC. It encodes CASSSRPSGRGRGTQYF.

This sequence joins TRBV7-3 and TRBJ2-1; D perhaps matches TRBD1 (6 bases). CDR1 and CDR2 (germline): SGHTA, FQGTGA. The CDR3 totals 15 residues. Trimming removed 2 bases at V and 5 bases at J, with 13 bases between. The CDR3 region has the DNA TGTGCCAGCAGCTTAGTCAGGGGTCGGAACAATGAGCAGTTCTTC. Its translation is CASSLVRGRNNEQFF.

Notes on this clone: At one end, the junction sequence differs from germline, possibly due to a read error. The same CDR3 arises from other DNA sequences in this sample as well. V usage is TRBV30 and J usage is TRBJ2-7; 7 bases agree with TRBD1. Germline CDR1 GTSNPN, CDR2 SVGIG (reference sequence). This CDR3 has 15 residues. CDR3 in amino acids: CAWSQPTGDPYEQYF. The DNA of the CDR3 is TGTGCCTGGAGTCAACCCACAGGGGACCCCTACGAGCAGTACTTT. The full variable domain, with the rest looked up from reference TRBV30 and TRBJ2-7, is SQTIHQWPATLVQPVGSPLSLECTVEGTSNPNLYWYRQAAGRGLQLLFYSVGIGQISSEVPQNLSASRPQDRQFILSSKKLLLSDSGFYLCAWSQPTGDPYEQYFGPGTRLTVT.

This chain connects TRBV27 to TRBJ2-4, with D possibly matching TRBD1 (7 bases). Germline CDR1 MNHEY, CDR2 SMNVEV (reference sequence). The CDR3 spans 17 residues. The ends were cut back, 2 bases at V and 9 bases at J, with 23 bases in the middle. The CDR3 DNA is TGTGCCAGCAGTTTACTCCCCACGCGCAGGGGGGTAAGCATTCAGTACTTC. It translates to CASSLLPTRRGVSIQYF.

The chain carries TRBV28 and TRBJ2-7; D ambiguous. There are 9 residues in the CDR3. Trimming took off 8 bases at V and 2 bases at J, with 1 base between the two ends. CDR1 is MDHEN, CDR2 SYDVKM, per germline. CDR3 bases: TGTGCCAGCCCCTACGAGCAGTACTTC. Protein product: CASPYEQYF. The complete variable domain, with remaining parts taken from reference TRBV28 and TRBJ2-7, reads DVKVTQSSRYLVKRTGEKVFLECVQDMDHENMFWYRQDPGLGLRLIYFSYDVKMKEKGDIPEGYSVSREKKERFSLILESASTNQTSMYLCASPYEQYFGPGTRLTVT.

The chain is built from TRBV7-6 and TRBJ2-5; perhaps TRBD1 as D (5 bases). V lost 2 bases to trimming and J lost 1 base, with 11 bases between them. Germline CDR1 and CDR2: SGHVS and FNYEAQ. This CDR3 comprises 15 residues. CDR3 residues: CASSLNRGSQETQYF. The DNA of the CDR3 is TGTGCCAGCAGCTTAAATAGGGGCAGCCAAGAGACCCAGTACTTC.

The CDR3: CASSPRGGTGREKLFF. The CDR3 DNA sequence: TGCGCCAGCAGCCCCCGTGGCGGGACAGGGCGTGAAAAACTGTTTTTT. The gene calls are TRBV5-1 and TRBJ1-4; 9 bases align to TRBD1. Germline V gene data show CDR1 as SGHRS and CDR2 as YFSETQ. Trimming took 4 bases from V and 7 from J; bases not matched to a gene: 11. This CDR3 spans 16 amino acids.

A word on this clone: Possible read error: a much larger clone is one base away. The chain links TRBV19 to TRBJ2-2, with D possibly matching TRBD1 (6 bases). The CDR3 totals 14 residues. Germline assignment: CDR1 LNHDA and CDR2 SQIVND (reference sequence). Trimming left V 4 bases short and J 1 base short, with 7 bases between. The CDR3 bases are TGTGCCAGTAGTACGACAGGGAACACCGGGGAGCTGTTTTTT. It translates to CASSTTGNTGELFF.

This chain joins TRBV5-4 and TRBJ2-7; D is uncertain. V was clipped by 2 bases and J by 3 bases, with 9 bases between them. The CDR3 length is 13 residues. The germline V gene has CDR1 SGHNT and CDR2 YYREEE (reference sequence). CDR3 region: CASSLHQRYEQYF. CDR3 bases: TGTGCCAGCAGCTTACACCAACGCTACGAGCAGTACTTC.

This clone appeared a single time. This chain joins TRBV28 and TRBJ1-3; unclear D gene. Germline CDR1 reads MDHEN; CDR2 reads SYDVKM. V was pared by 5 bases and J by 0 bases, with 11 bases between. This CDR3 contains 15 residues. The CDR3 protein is CASSNGRPSGNTIYF. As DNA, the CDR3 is TGTGCCAGCAGTAACGGACGGCCCTCTGGAAACACCATATATTTT.

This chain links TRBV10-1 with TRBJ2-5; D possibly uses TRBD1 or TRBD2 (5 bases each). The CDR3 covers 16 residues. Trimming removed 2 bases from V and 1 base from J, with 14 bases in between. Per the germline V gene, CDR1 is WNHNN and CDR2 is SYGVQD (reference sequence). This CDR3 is CASSEPGPEVQETQYF. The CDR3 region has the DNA TGCGCCAGCAGTGAGCCGGGACCGGAGGTCCAAGAGACCCAGTACTTC.

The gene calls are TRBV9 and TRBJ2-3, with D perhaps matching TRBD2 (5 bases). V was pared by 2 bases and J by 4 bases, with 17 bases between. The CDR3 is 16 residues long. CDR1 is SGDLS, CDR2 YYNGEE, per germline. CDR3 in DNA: TGTGCCAGCAGCGTCCGTGGGCAGACTAACTCAGATACGCAGTATTTT. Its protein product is CASSVRGQTNSDTQYF.